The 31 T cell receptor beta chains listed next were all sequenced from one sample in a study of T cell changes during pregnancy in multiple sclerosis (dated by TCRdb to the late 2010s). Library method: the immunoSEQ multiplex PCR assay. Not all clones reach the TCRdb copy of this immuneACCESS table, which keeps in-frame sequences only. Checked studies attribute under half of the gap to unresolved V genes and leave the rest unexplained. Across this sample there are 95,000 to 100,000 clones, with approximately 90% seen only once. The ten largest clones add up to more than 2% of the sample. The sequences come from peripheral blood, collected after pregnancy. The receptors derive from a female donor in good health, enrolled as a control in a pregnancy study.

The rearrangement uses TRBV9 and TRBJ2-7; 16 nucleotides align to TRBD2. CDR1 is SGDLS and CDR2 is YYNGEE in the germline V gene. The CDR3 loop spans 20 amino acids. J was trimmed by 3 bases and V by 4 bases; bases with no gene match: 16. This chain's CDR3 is CASSPHTPGLAGGEHYEQYF. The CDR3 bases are TGTGCCAGCAGCCCTCACACTCCGGGACTAGCGGGAGGGGAGCACTACGAGCAGTACTTC.

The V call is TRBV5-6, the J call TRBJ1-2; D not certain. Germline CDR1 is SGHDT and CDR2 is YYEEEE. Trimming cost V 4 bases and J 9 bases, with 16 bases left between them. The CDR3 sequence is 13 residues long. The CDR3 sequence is CASSASGSWSYTF. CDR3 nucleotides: TGTGCCAGCAGCGCCTCCGGGAGCTGGAGCTACACCTTC.

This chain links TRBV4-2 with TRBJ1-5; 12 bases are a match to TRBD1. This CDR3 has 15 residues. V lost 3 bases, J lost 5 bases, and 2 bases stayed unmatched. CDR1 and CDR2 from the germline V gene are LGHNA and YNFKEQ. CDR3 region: CASSQGQGADQPQHF. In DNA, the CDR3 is TGTGCCAGCAGCCAGGGACAGGGGGCCGATCAGCCCCAGCATTTT.

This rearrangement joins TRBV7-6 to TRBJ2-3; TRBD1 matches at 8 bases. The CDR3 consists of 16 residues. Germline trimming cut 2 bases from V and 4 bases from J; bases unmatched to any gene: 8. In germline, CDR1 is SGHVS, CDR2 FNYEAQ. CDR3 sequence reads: CASSLPTGVGADTQYF. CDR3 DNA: TGTGCCAGCAGCTTACCGACAGGGGTTGGTGCAGATACGCAGTATTTT.

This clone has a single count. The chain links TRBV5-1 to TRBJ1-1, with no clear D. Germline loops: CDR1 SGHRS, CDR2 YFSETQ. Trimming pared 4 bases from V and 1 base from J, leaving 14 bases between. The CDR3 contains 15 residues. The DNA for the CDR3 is TGCGCCAGCAGCCTCGTCATAAGCTCGAACACTGAAGCTTTCTTT. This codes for CASSLVISSNTEAFF.

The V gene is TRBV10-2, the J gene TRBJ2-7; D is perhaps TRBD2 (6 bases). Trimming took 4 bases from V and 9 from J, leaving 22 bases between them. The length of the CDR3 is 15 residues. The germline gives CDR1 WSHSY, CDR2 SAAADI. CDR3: CASSVVAGNKVGQYF. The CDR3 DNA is TGCGCCAGCAGTGTCGTCGCGGGAAATAAGGTCGGGCAGTACTTC.

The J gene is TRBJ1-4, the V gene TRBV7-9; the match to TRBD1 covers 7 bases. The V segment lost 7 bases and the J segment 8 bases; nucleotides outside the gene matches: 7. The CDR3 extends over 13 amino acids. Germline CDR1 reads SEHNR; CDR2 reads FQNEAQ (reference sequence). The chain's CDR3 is CASNPQGREKLFF. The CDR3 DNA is TGTGCCAGCAACCCACAGGGGCGGGAAAAACTGTTTTTT. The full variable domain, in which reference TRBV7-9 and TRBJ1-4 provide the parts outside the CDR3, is DTGVSQNPRHKITKRGQNVTFRCDPISEHNRLYWYRQTLGQGPEFLTYFQNEAQLEKSRLLSDRFSAERPKGSFSTLEIQRTEQGDSAMYLCASNPQGREKLFFGSGTQLSVL.

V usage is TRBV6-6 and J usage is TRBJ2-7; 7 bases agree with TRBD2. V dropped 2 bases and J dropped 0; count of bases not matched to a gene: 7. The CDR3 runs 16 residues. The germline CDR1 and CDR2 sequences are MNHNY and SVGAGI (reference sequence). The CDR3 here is CASSYPSSGPSYEQYF. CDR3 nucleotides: TGTGCCAGCAGTTACCCCTCTAGCGGCCCCTCCTACGAGCAGTACTTC.

CDR3 sequence: CASSVSPTVHSGNTIYF. The CDR3 DNA is TGTGCCAGCAGCGTAAGCCCGACAGTCCACTCTGGAAACACCATATATTTT. The chain couples TRBV9 to TRBJ1-3; TRBD1 is a possible D gene (5 bases). The length of the CDR3 is 17 residues. V was trimmed by 1 base and J by 0 bases, leaving 14 bases between them. Germline-derived CDR1 and CDR2 are SGDLS and YYNGEE.

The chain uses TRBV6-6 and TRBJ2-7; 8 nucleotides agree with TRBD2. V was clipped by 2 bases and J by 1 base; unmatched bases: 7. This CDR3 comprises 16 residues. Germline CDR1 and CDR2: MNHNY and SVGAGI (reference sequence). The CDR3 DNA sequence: TGTGCCAGCAGTTACCCACGGGGGGGTAGGTCCTACGAGCAGTACTTC. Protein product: CASSYPRGGRSYEQYF.

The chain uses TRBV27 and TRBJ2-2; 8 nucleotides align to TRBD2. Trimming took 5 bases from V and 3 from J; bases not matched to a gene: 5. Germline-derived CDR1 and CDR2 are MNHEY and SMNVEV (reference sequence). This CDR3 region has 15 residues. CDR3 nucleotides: TGTGCCAGCAGTACAGGGACTAGTCACACCGGGGAGCTGTTTTTT. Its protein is CASSTGTSHTGELFF.

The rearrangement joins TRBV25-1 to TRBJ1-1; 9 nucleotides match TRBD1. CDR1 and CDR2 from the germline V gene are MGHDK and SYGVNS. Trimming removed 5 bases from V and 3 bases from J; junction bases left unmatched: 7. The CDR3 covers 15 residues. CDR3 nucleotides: TGTGCCAGCAGTCCCCGGGGACAGGGTCACACTGAAGCTTTCTTT. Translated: CASSPRGQGHTEAFF.

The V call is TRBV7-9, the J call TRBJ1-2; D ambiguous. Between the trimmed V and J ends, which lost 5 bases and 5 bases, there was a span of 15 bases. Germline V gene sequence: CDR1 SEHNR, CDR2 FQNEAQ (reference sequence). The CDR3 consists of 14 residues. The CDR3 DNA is TGTGCCAGCAGCGCTCCAGGAACTGTTTATGGCTACACCTTC. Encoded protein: CASSAPGTVYGYTF.

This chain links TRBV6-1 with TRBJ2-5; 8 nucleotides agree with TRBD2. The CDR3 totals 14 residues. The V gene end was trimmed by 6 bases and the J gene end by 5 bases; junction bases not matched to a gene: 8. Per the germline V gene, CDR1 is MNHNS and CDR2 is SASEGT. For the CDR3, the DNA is TGTGCCAGCAGCAGAGCGGGAGCTGAGGAGACCCAGTACTTC. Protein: CASSRAGAEETQYF.

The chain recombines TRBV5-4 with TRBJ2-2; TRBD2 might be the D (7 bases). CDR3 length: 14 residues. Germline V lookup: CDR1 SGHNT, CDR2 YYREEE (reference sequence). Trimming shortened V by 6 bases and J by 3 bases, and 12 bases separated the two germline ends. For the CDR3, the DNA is TGTGCCAGCACCCAAGGGGGGGACACCGGGGAGCTGTTTTTT. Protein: CASTQGGDTGELFF.

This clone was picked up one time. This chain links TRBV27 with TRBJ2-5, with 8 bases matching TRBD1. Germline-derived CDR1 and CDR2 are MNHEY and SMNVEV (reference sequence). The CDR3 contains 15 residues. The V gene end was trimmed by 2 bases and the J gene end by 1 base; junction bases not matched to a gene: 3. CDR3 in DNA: TGTGCCAGCAGTTTACGTACAGGGGGCCAAGAGACCCAGTACTTC. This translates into CASSLRTGGQETQYF.

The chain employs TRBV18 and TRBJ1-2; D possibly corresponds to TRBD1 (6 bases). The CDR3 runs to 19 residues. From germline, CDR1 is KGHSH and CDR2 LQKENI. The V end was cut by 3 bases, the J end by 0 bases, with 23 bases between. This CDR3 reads CASSPVHREVTIANYGYTF. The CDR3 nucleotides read TGTGCCAGCTCACCCGTTCACAGGGAAGTTACTATCGCTAACTATGGCTACACCTTC.

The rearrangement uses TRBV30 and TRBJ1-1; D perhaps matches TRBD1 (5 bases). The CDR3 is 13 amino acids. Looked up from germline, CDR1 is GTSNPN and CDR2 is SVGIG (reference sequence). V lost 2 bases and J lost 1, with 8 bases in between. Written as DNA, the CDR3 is TGTGCCTGGAGTCTCCAGGGGAACACTGAAGCTTTCTTT. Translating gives CAWSLQGNTEAFF.

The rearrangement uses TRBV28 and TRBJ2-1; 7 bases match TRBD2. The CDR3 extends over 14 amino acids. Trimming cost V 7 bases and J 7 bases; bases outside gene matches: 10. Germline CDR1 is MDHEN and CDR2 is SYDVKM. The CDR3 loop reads CASNRPPGGNEQFF. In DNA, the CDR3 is TGTGCCAGCAATCGGCCACCCGGGGGGAATGAGCAGTTCTTC.

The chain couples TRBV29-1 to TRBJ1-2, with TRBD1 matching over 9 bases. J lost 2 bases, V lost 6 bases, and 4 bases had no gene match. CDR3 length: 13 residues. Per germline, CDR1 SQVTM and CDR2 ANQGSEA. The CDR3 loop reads CSVGQGRNYGYTF. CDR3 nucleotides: TGCAGCGTAGGACAGGGGAGGAACTATGGCTACACCTTC. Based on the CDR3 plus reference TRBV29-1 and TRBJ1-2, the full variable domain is SAVISQKPSRDICQRGTSLTIQCQVDSQVTMMFWYRQQPGQSLTLIATANQGSEATYESGFVIDKFPISRPNLTFSTLTVSNMSPEDSSIYLCSVGQGRNYGYTFGSGTRLTVV.

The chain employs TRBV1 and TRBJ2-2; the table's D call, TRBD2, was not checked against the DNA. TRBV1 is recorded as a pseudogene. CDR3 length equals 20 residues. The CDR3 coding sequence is TGCACCAGCAGCCAGACCTCGACTAGCGGGAGCTTGTTAGGCACCGGGGAGCTGTTTTTT. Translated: CTSSQTSTSGSLLGTGELFF.

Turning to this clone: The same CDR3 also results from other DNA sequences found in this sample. CDR3 residues: CASSLASSGVGEQYF. Here the CDR3 DNA reads TGTGCCAGCAGCTTAGCGTCTAGCGGAGTAGGTGAGCAGTACTTC. J is TRBJ2-7 and V is TRBV7-2, with 7 bases that match TRBD2. This CDR3 contains 15 residues. Germline assignment: CDR1 SGHTA and CDR2 FQGNSA. Unmatched junction bases numbered 9, after V lost 0 bases and J lost 7 bases.

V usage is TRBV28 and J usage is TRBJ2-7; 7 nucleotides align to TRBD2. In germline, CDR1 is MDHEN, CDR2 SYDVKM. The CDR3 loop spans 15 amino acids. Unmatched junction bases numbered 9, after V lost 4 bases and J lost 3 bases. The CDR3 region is CASSSTGRQVYEQYF. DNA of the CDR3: TGTGCCAGCAGTTCCACCGGGAGGCAGGTCTACGAGCAGTACTTC.

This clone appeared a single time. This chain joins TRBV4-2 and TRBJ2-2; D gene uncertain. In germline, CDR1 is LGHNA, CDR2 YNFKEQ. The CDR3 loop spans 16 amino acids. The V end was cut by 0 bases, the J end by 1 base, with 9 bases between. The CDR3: CASSQDTRGNTGELFF. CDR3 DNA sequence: TGTGCCAGCAGCCAAGATACCCGAGGGAACACCGGGGAGCTGTTTTTT.

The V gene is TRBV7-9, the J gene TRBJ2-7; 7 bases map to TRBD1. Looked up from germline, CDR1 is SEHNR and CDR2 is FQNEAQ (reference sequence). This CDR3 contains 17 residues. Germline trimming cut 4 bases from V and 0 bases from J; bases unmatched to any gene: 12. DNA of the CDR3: TGTGCCAGCAGCTCCTTAAAAGGGGGCCCCAGCTCCTACGAGCAGTACTTC. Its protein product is CASSSLKGGPSSYEQYF.

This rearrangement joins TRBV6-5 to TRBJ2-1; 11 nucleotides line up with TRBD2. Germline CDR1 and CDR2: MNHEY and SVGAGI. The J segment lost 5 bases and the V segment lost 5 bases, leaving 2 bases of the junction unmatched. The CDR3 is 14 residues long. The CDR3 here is CASSVAGGDNEQFF. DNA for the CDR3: TGTGCCAGCAGTGTAGCGGGAGGGGACAATGAGCAGTTCTTC.

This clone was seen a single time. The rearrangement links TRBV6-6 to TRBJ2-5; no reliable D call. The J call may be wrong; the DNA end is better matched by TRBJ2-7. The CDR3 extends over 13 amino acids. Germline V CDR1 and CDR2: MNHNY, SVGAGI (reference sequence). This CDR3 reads CASSQVYDYEQYF. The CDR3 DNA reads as TGTGCCAGCAGTCAGGTCTATGATTACGAGCAGTACTTC.

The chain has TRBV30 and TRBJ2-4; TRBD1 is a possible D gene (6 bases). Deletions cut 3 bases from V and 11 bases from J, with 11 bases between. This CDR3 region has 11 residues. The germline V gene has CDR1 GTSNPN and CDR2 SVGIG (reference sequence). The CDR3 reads CAWSQGKLQYF. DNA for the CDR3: TGTGCCTGGAGCCAGGGGAAACTTCAGTACTTC.

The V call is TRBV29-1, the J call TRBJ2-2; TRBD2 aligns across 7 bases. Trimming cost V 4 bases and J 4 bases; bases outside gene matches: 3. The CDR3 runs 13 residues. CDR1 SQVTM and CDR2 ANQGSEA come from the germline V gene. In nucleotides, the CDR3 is TGCAGCGTTGTCACGGGAGGCACCGGGGAGCTGTTTTTT. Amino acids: CSVVTGGTGELFF.

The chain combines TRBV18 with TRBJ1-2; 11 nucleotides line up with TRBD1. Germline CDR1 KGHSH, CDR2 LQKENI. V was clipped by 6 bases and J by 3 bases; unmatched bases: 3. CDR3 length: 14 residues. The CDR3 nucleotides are TGTGCCAGCTCCCAGGGACAGGGGGACTATGGCTACACCTTC. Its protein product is CASSQGQGDYGYTF.

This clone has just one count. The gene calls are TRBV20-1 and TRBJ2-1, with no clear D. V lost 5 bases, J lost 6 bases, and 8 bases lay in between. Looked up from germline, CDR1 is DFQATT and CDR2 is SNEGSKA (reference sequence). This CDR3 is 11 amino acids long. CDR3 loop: CSASSSNEQFF. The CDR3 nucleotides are TGCAGTGCTTCCTCTAGCAATGAGCAGTTCTTC.